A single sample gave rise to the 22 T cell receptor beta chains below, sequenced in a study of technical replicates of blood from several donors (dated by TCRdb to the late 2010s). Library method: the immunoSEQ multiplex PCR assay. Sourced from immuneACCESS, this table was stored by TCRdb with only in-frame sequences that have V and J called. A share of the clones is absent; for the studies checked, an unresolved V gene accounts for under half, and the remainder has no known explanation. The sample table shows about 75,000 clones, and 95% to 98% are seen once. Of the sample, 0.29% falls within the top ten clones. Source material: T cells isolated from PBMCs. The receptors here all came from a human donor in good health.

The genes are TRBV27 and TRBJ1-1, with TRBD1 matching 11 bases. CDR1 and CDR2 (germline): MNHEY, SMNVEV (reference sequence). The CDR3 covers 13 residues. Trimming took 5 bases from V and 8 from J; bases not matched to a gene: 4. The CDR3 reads CASSPRTGGEAFF. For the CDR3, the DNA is TGTGCCAGCAGTCCAAGGACAGGGGGCGAAGCTTTCTTT.

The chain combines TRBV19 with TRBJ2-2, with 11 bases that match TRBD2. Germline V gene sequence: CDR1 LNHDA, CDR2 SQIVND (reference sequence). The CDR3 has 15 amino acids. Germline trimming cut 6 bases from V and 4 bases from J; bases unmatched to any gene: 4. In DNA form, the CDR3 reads TGTGCCAGTAGATCTAGCGGGAGGTTCACCGGGGAGCTGTTTTTT. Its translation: CASRSSGRFTGELFF.

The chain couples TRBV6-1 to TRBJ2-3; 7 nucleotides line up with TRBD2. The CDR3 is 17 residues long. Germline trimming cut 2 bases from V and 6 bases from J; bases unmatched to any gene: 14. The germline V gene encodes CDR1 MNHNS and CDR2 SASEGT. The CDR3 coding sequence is TGTGCCAGCAGTGAAATACTGGGGACTATCATGGGGGATACGCAGTATTTT. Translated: CASSEILGTIMGDTQYF.

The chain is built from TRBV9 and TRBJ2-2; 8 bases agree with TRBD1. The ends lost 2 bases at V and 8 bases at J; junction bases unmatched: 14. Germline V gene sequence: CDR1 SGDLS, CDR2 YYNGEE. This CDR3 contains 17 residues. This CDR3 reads CASSVPGGQGLRGELFF. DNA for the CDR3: TGTGCCAGCAGCGTCCCCGGAGGACAGGGCCTTCGTGGGGAGCTGTTTTTT.

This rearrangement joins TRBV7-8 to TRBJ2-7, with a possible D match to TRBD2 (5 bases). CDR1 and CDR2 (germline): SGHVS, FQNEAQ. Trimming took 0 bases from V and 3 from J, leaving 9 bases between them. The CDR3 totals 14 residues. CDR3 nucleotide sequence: TGTGCCAGCAGCTTAGCGGGAGTGAGCTACGAGCAGTACTTC. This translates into CASSLAGVSYEQYF.

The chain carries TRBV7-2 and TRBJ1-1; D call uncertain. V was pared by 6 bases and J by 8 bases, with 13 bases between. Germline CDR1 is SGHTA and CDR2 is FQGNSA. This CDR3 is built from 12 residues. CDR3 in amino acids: CASSSPPQEAFF. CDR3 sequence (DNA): TGTGCCAGCAGTTCACCCCCCCAGGAAGCTTTCTTT.

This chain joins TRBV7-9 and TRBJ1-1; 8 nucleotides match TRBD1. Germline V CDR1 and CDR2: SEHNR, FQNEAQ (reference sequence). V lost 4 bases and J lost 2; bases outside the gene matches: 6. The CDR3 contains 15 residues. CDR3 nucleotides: TGTGCCAGCAGCTCACAGGGGGTTGGCAACACTGAAGCTTTCTTT. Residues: CASSSQGVGNTEAFF. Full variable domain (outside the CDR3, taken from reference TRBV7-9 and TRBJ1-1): DTGVSQNPRHKITKRGQNVTFRCDPISEHNRLYWYRQTLGQGPEFLTYFQNEAQLEKSRLLSDRFSAERPKGSFSTLEIQRTEQGDSAMYLCASSSQGVGNTEAFFGQGTRLTVV.

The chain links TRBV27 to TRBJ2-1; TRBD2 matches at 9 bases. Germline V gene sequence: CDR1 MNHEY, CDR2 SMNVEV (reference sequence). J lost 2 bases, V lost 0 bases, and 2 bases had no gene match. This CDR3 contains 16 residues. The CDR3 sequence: CASSLSSGRPYNEQFF. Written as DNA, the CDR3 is TGTGCCAGCAGTTTATCAAGCGGGAGGCCCTACAATGAGCAGTTCTTC.

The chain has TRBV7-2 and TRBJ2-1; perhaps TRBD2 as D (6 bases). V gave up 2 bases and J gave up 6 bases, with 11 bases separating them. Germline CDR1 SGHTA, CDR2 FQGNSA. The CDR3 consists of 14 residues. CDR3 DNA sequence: TGTGCCAGCAGCTTACGCGGGGTGGGCAATGAGCAGTTCTTC. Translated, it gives CASSLRGVGNEQFF.

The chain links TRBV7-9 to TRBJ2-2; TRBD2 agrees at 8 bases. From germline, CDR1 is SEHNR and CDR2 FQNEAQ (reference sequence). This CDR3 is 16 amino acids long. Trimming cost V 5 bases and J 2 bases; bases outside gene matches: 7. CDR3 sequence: CASSEIAGNNTGELFF. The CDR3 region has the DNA TGTGCCAGCAGCGAAATAGCGGGGAATAACACCGGGGAGCTGTTTTTT.

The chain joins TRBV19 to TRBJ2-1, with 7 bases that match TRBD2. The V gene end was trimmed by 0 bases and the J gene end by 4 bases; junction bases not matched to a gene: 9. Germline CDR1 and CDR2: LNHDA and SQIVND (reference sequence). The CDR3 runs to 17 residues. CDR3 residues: CASSIDLVAGAYNEQFF. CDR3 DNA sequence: TGTGCCAGTAGTATAGATTTGGTAGCGGGTGCGTACAATGAGCAGTTCTTC.

The chain's CDR3 is CASSIRREIQETQYF. For the CDR3, the DNA is TGTGCCAGTAGTATAAGGAGGGAGATTCAGGAGACCCAGTACTTC. This chain joins TRBV19 and TRBJ2-5, with a weak D call TRBD2 (6 bases). Trimming removed 2 bases from V and 5 bases from J, with 15 bases in between. The CDR3 runs 15 residues. Germline loops: CDR1 LNHDA, CDR2 SQIVND (reference sequence).

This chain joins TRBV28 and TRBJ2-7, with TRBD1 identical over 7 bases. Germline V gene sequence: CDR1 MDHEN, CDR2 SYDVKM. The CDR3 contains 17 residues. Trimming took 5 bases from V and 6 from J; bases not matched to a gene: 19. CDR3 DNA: TGTGCCAGCAGTACCACGACCGGGACAGAAGGTGTCGGCGAGCAGTACTTC. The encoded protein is CASSTTTGTEGVGEQYF.

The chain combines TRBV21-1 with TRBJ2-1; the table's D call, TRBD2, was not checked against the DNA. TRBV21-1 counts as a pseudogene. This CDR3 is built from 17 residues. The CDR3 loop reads CASSKCGDESSYNEQFF. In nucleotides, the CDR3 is TGTGCCAGCAGCAAATGCGGGGACGAGAGCTCCTACAATGAGCAGTTCTTC.

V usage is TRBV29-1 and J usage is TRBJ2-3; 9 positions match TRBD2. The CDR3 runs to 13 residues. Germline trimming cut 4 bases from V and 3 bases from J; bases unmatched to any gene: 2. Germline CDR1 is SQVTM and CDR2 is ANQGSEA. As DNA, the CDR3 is TGCAGCGTTGTCGCGGGAGGGACAGATACGCAGTATTTT. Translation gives CSVVAGGTDTQYF.

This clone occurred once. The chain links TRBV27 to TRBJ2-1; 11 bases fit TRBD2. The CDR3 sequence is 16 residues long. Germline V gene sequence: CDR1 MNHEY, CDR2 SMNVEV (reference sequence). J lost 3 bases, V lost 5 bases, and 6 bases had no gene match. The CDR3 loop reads CASSTSGRRVYNEQFF. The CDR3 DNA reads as TGTGCCAGCAGTACTAGCGGGAGACGGGTCTACAATGAGCAGTTCTTC.

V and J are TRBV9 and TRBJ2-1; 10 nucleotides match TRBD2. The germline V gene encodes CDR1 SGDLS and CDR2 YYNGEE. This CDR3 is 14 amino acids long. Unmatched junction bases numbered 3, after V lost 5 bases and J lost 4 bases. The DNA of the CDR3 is TGTGCCAGCAGTCTAGCGGGAGCTTACAATGAGCAGTTCTTC. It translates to CASSLAGAYNEQFF.

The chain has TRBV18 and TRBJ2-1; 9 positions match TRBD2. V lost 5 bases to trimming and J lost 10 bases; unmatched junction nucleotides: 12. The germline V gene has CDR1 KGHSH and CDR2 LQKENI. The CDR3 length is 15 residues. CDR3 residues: CASSSQGSGSWEQFF. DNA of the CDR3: TGTGCCAGCTCATCGCAGGGTAGCGGGAGTTGGGAGCAGTTCTTC.

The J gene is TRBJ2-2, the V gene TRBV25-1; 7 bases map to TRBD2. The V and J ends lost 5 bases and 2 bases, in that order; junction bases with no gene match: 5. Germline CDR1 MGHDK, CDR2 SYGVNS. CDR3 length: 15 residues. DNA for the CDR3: TGTGCCAGCAGTACAGCGGGACCCAACACCGGGGAGCTGTTTTTT. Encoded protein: CASSTAGPNTGELFF.

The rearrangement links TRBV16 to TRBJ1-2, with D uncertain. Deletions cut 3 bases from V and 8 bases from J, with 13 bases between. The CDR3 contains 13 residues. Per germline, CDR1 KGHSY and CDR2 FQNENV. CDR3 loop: CASSQDTREGYTF. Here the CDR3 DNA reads TGTGCCAGCAGCCAGGATACACGGGAGGGCTACACCTTC. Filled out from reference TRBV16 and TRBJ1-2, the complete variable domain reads GEEVAQTPKHLVRGEGQKAKLYCAPIKGHSYVFWYQQVLKNEFKFLISFQNENVFDETGMPKERFSAKCLPNSPCSLEIQATKLEDSAVYFCASSQDTREGYTFGSGTRLTVV.

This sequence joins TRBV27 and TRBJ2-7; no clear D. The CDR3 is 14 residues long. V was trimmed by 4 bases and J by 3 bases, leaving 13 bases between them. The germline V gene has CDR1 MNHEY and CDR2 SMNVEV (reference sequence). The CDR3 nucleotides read TGTGCCAGCAGTTCTCCTCGCGATAGCTACGAGCAGTACTTC. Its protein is CASSSPRDSYEQYF.

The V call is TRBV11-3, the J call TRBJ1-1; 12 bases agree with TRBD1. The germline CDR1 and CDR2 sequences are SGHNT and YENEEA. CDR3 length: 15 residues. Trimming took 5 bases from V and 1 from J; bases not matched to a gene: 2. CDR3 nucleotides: TGTGCCAGCAGCGGGACAGGGGGCCGGAACACTGAAGCTTTCTTT. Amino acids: CASSGTGGRNTEAFF.